These 25 T cell receptor beta chains share one sample of origin, sequenced in a study of T cell repertoires in cytomegalovirus infection. A single record per CDR3 protein comes from TCRdb applying MiXCR to the reads. The table has approximately 910,000 distinct CDR3 sequences, approximately 31% seen once. For these receptors, no antigen is known. The material was cultured CD8+ T cells from PBMCs, obtained from culture after CMV antigen stimulation. The receptors derive from a human donor in good health (CMV status not recorded). Some clones in this sample may be carry-over from other donors' samples.

The rearrangement joins TRBV29-1 to TRBJ1-2, with TRBD1 matching 7 bases. The CDR3 has 13 amino acids. The trim removed 7 bases at V and 3 bases at J, leaving 8 bases unmatched. Germline V gene data show CDR1 as SQVTM and CDR2 as ANQGSEA. CDR3 DNA: TGCAGCGCATCCAGGGGGGATTACTATGGCTACACCTTC. Its translation: CSASRGDYYGYTF.

This clonotype occurred a few times. The chain is built from TRBV7-8 and TRBJ2-7, with unresolved D. V lost 5 bases and J lost 1, with 12 bases in between. This CDR3 spans 14 amino acids. Germline lookup yields CDR1 SGHVS and CDR2 FQNEAQ. CDR3 residues: CASSPDIVSYEQYF. CDR3 bases: TGTGCCAGCAGCCCGGATATTGTTTCCTACGAGCAGTACTTC. Filled out from reference TRBV7-8 and TRBJ2-7, the complete variable domain reads GAGVSQSPRYKVAKRGQDVALRCDPISGHVSLFWYQQALGQGPEFLTYFQNEAQLDKSGLPSDRFFAERPEGSVSTLKIQRTQQEDSAVYLCASSPDIVSYEQYFGPGTRLTVT.

The J gene is TRBJ2-7, the V gene TRBV5-4; 7 positions match TRBD1. Germline CDR1 and CDR2: SGHNT and YYREEE (reference sequence). With 4 bases clipped from V and 10 bases from J, the junction kept 11 bases outside the gene matches. CDR3 length: 13 amino acids. The CDR3 DNA follows: TGTGCCAGCAGCCTCGACAGGGCTCCCGAACAGTACGTC. It encodes CASSLDRAPEQYV.

Here the CDR3 DNA reads TGTGCCAGCAGCTTAGTAGGGGATCCTAATGAAAAACTGTTTTTT. It encodes CASSLVGDPNEKLFF. The chain uses TRBV7-9 and TRBJ1-4, with D possibly TRBD1 on 5 matching bases. Germline V CDR1 and CDR2: SEHNR, FQNEAQ (reference sequence). The CDR3 totals 15 residues. V was clipped by 1 base and J by 3 bases, with 9 bases between them.

The chain employs TRBV19 and TRBJ1-1; D perhaps matches TRBD1 (5 bases). Germline V CDR1 and CDR2: LNHDA, SQIVND (reference sequence). This CDR3 is 14 amino acids long. V gave up 5 bases and J gave up 1 base, with 11 bases separating them. CDR3 region: CASSGRGWNTEAFF. The CDR3 nucleotides read TGTGCCAGTAGTGGTCGGGGGTGGAACACTGAAGCTTTCTTT.

This clonotype has more than one count but fewer than ten. The chain uses TRBV12-3 or TRBV12-4 and TRBJ2-1, with D perhaps TRBD1 (5 bases). V lost 5 bases to trimming and J lost 10 bases, with 12 bases between them. The CDR3 loop spans 12 amino acids. CDR3 in DNA: TGTGCCAGCAGTGACAGTGGCAGGGAGCAGTTCTTC. It is translated as CASSDSGREQFF.

The chain combines TRBV6-6 with TRBJ2-1; maybe TRBD2 (7 bases). V lost 3 bases and J lost 4, with 13 bases in between. Germline CDR1 is MNHNY and CDR2 is SVGAGI (reference sequence). The CDR3 totals 15 residues. CDR3: CASSYVRGAYNEQFF. The CDR3 DNA reads as TGTGCCAGCAGTTATGTACGGGGGGCATACAATGAGCAGTTCTTC.

This clonotype was picked up many times. The V and J genes are TRBV7-2 and TRBJ2-7, with D uncertain. CDR1 is SGHTA, CDR2 FQGNSA, per germline. The CDR3 consists of 12 residues. Trimming shortened V by 1 base and J by 4 bases, and 5 bases separated the two germline ends. The CDR3: CASSLVNYEQYV. The CDR3 nucleotides read TGTGCCAGCAGCTTAGTTAATTACGAGCAGTACGTC.

This clonotype occurred many times. The chain recombines TRBV6-1 with TRBJ2-3, with 8 bases identical to TRBD2. Trimming at V came to 5 bases and at J to 4 bases, leaving 8 bases not matched to a gene. The CDR3 contains 15 residues. The germline CDR1 and CDR2 sequences are MNHNS and SASEGT. The DNA for the CDR3 is TGTGCCAGCAGTCCGGGAGGGCCTCTGGCAGATACGCAGTATTTT. It codes for CASSPGGPLADTQYF.

The rearrangement uses TRBV6-5 and TRBJ2-1; a possible D gene is TRBD1 (6 bases). CDR1 is MNHEY and CDR2 is SVGAGI in the germline V gene. Trimming took off 5 bases at V and 8 bases at J, with 19 bases between the two ends. The CDR3 is 15 residues long. CDR3 bases: TGTGCCAGCAGTCCCGGGACAAGGGTCTTTTATGAGCAGTTCTTC. Protein sequence: CASSPGTRVFYEQFF.

J is TRBJ1-2 and V is TRBV9, with 8 positions matching TRBD1. With V trimmed by 2 bases and J by 1 base, 7 bases remained unmatched. CDR3 length: 16 residues. Germline V gene lookup returns CDR1 SGDLS and CDR2 YYNGEE. The CDR3 loop is CASSVPSTGDNYGYTF. The CDR3 region has the DNA TGTGCCAGCAGCGTTCCTTCGACAGGGGATAACTATGGCTACACCTTC.

This clonotype was counted a few times. CDR3 DNA sequence: TGTGCCAGCAGTTCAGAGGGACTAGCGGGAGAAAGCTCTTCGAACACCGGGGAGCTGTTTTTT. It translates to CASSSEGLAGESSSNTGELFF. The rearrangement uses TRBV6-2 or TRBV6-3 and TRBJ2-2; TRBD2 matches at 14 bases. In germline, CDR1 is MNHEY, CDR2 SVGEGT. The CDR3 contains 21 residues. V lost 4 bases to trimming and J lost 0 bases; unmatched junction nucleotides: 13.

The rearrangement uses TRBV4-3 and TRBJ1-1, with D maybe TRBD1 (5 bases). Trimming removed 0 bases from V and 8 bases from J, with 10 bases in between. The CDR3 is 13 residues long. Per the germline V gene, CDR1 is LGHNA and CDR2 is YSLEER. The chain's CDR3 is CASSQELGGEAFF. In DNA, the CDR3 is TGCGCCAGCAGCCAAGAATTGGGGGGGGAAGCTTTCTTT.

This clonotype was seen more than once but under ten times. The rearrangement joins TRBV6-1 to TRBJ2-1, with 13 bases aligning to TRBD2. The ends lost 2 bases at V and 4 bases at J; junction bases unmatched: 8. This CDR3 is built from 18 residues. Germline V gene lookup returns CDR1 MNHNS and CDR2 SASEGT. In nucleotides, the CDR3 is TGTGCCAGCAGTGAAATCCAGCGACTAGCGGGGGGTTACAATGAGCAGTTCTTC. As protein: CASSEIQRLAGGYNEQFF.

V gene TRBV28 combines with J gene TRBJ1-6; no firm D call. Germline CDR1 and CDR2: MDHEN and SYDVKM. The CDR3 is 13 residues long. Trimming cost V 2 bases and J 9 bases, with 8 bases left between them. The CDR3 is CASSLGEGSPLHF. The CDR3 DNA is TGTGCCAGCAGTTTAGGGGAAGGTTCACCCCTCCACTTT.

About this clonotype: Since a much larger clone is just one base distant, this may be a read error. The chain combines TRBV7-8 with TRBJ2-2; D uncertain. Per germline, CDR1 SGHVS and CDR2 FQNEAQ. The CDR3 extends over 15 amino acids. The CDR3 sequence: CANSLVTTNTGELFF. The CDR3 nucleotides read TGTGCCAACAGCTTAGTTACAACCAACACCGGGGAGCTGTTTTTT.

This clonotype occurred once. The gene calls are TRBV7-9 and TRBJ2-5; D may be TRBD1 (6 bases). The CDR3 spans 14 residues. The germline V gene has CDR1 SEHNR and CDR2 FQNEAQ (reference sequence). V lost 5 bases, J lost 2 bases, and 12 bases lay in between. The CDR3 region is CASSETGPQETQYF. CDR3 nucleotides: TGTGCCAGCAGCGAGACAGGCCCTCAAGAGACCCAGTACTTC.

The chain links TRBV7-8 to TRBJ1-5; 7 nucleotides match TRBD1. Germline V gene sequence: CDR1 SGHVS, CDR2 FQNEAQ. The V and J ends lost 2 bases and 10 bases, in that order; junction bases with no gene match: 11. The CDR3 runs to 15 residues. The CDR3 reads CASSLPGQSPLPQHF. The DNA for the CDR3 is TGTGCCAGCAGCTTACCGGGACAGAGCCCTCTTCCCCAGCATTTT.

This chain connects TRBV13 to TRBJ1-1; 10 bases map to TRBD1. V was clipped by 0 bases and J by 3 bases; unmatched bases: 4. The CDR3 has 16 residues. Germline CDR1 PRHDT, CDR2 FYEKMQ (reference sequence). CDR3 region: CASSLGLGTGDTEAFF. The CDR3 nucleotides are TGTGCCAGCAGCTTAGGCCTCGGGACAGGGGACACTGAAGCTTTCTTT.

The chain's CDR3 is CASSPLVWSRAGELFF. The CDR3 DNA follows: TGCGCCAGCAGCCCGTTAGTGTGGTCTCGGGCCGGGGAGCTGTTTTTT. This chain joins TRBV4-1 and TRBJ2-2; D remains ambiguous. Trimming pared 4 bases from V and 6 bases from J, leaving 18 bases between. CDR1 MGHRA and CDR2 YSYEKL come from the germline V gene. This CDR3 has 16 amino acids.

This chain uses TRBV19 with TRBJ1-6, with a weak D call TRBD1 (5 bases). The CDR3 sequence is 16 residues long. Trimming shortened V by 1 base and J by 7 bases, and 14 bases separated the two germline ends. The germline gives CDR1 LNHDA, CDR2 SQIVND (reference sequence). The CDR3 region is CASSIGGRQLNSPLHF. The CDR3 region has the DNA TGTGCCAGTAGTATAGGAGGAAGACAGCTCAATTCACCCCTCCACTTT.

The V and J genes are TRBV7-9 and TRBJ2-7; 8 bases fit TRBD1. The CDR3 runs 14 residues. From germline, CDR1 is SEHNR and CDR2 FQNEAQ (reference sequence). Trimming removed 1 base from V and 5 bases from J; junction bases left unmatched: 4. This CDR3 reads CASSLGTGINEQYV. CDR3 nucleotides: TGTGCCAGCAGCTTAGGGACAGGGATCAACGAGCAGTACGTC.

This clonotype was recorded many times. The V gene is TRBV7-8, the J gene TRBJ2-1; 8 bases align to TRBD1. Germline CDR1 and CDR2: SGHVS and FQNEAQ. Trimming took 5 bases from V and 0 from J; bases not matched to a gene: 15. The CDR3 is 19 residues long. CDR3 loop: CASSLPGQEISSSYNEQFF. CDR3 DNA sequence: TGTGCCAGCAGCCTCCCGGGACAGGAGATTTCGAGCTCCTACAATGAGCAGTTCTTC.

This sequence joins TRBV12-5 and TRBJ1-2; unclear D gene. The V gene's germline CDR1 is LGHNT and CDR2 FRNRAP. This CDR3 comprises 12 residues. V was cut by 5 bases and J by 5 bases, with 9 bases left in between. For the CDR3, the DNA is TGTGCTAGTGGTACACCCCCGTATGGCTACACCTTC. As protein: CASGTPPYGYTF.

Comment on this clonotype: Possible read error: a much larger clone is one base away. J is TRBJ2-1 and V is TRBV11-1; 13 nucleotides line up with TRBD2. Germline values: CDR1 SGHAT, CDR2 FQDESV (reference sequence). The CDR3 has 18 residues. The CDR3 protein is CANSSTSGGFEIYNEQFF. For the CDR3, the DNA is TGTGCCAACAGCTCGACTAGCGGGGGGTTCGAGATTTACAATGAGCAGTTCTTC.